This TCR beta chain originates from a study of cytomegalovirus exposure and HLA in healthy donors. As concerns this clone: As yet, its antigen is unknown.

The primer mix had 60 Vbeta and 13 Jbeta primers. Some clones are missing from TCRdb's copy, which holds only in-frame ones; the method was immunoSEQ multiplex PCR. The table records some 150,000 clones, less than 85% of them present only once. Study results and limitations: HLA allele associations emerged for roughly 17,000 TCR beta sequences in a later analysis, at 0.05 false discovery rate.

The source material was PBMCs. The receptor was isolated from a man between 50 and 59 years old in good health and CMV-seropositive.

The CDR3, as DNA: TGTGCTAGCTCGGGACAGGGCGCAGATACGCAGTATTTT. Protein sequence: CASSGQGADTQYF. The chain employs TRBV7-7 and TRBJ2-3; 9 nucleotides agree with TRBD1. This CDR3 has 13 residues. Per the germline V gene, CDR1 is SSHAT and CDR2 is FNYEAQ (reference sequence).